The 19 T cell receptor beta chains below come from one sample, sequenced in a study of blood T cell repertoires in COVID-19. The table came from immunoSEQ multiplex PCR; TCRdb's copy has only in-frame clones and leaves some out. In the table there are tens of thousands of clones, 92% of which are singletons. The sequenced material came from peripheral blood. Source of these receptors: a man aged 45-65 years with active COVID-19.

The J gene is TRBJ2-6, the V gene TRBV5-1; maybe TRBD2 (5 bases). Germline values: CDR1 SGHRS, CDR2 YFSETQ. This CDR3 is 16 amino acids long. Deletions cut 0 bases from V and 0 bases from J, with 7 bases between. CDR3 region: CASSLAGNSGANVLTF. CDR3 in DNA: TGCGCCAGCAGCTTGGCGGGGAACTCTGGGGCCAACGTCCTGACTTTC.

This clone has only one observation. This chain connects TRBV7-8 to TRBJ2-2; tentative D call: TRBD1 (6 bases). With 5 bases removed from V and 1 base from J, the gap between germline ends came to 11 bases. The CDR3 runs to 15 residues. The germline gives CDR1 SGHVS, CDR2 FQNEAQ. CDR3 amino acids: CASSLGTLNTGELFF. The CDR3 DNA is TGTGCCAGCAGCCTCGGGACATTGAACACCGGGGAGCTGTTTTTT.

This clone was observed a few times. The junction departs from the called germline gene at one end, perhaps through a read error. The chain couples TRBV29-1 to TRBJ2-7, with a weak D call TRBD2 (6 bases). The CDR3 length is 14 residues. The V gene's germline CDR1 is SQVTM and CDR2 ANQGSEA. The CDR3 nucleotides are TGCAGCGGTGAAGGTCGGGAGCCCCCCTACGAGCAGTACTTC. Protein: CSGEGREPPYEQYF.

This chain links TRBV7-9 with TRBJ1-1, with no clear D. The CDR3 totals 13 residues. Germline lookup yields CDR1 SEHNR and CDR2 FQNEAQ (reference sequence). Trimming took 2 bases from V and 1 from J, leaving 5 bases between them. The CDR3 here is CASSLQENTEAFF. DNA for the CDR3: TGTGCCAGCAGCTTACAGGAGAACACTGAAGCTTTCTTT.

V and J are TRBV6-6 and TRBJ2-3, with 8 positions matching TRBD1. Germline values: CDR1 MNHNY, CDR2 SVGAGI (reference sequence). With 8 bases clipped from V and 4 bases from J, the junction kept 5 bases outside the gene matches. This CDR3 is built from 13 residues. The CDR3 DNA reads TGTGCCAGCGGAGGACAGGGCCCAGATACGCAGTATTTT. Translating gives CASGGQGPDTQYF.

In nucleotides, the CDR3 is TGTGCCAGCAGCTGGGACAGGGGGCGGGGGAGTGGCACTGAAGCTTTCTTT. Translated: CASSWDRGRGSGTEAFF. This rearrangement joins TRBV7-8 to TRBJ1-1; 12 bases are a match to TRBD1. After removal of 4 bases from V and 4 bases from J, the junction contained 10 bases not matched to a gene. This CDR3 region has 17 residues. The germline gives CDR1 SGHVS, CDR2 FQNEAQ.

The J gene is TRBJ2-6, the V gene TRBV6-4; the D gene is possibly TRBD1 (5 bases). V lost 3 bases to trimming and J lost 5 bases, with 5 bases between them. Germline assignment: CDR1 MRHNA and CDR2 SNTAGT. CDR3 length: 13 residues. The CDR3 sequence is CASSEDRANVLTF. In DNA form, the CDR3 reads TGTGCCAGCAGTGAGGACAGGGCCAACGTCCTGACTTTC.

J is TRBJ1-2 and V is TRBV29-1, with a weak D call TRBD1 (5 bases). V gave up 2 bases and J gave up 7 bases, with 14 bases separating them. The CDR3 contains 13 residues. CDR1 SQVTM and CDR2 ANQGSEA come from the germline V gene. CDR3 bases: TGCAGCGTTGAATTTTTTCAGGGAAGTGGCTACACCTTC. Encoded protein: CSVEFFQGSGYTF.

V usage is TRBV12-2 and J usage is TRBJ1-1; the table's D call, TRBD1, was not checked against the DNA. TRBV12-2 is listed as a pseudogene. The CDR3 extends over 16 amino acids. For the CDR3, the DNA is TGTGCAAGTCGCCTCTCGAGCAGGGTGAGTGACACTGAAGCTTTCTTT. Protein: CASRLSSRVSDTEAFF.

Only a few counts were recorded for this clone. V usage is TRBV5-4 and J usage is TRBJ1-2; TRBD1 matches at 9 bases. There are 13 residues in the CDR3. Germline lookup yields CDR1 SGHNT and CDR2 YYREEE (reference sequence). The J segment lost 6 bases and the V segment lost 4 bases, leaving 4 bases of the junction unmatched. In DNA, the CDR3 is TGTGCCAGCAGCCGGGACAGGGACGATGGCTACACCTTC. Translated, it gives CASSRDRDDGYTF. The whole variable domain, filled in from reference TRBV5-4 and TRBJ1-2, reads ETGVTQSPTHLIKTRGQQVTLRCSSQSGHNTVSWYQQALGQGPQFIFQYYREEENGRGNFPPRFSGLQFPNYSSELNVNALELDDSALYLCASSRDRDDGYTFGSGTRLTVV.

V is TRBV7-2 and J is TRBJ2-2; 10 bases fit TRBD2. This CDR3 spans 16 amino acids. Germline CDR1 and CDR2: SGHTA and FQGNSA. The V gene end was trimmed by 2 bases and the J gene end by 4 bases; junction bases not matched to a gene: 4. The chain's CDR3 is CASSLTTSGSTGELFF. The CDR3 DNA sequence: TGTGCCAGCAGCTTAACGACTAGCGGGTCCACCGGGGAGCTGTTTTTT.

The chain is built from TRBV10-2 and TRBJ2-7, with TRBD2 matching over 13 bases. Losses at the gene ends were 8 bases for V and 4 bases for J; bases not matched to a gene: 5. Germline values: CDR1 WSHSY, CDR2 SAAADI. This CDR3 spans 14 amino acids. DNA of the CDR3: TGCGCCAGCTTGGGACTAGCGGGAAAATACGAGCAGTACTTC. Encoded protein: CASLGLAGKYEQYF.

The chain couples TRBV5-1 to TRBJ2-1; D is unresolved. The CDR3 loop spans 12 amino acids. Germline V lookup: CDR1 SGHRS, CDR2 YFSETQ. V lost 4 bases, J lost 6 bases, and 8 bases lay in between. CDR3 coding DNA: TGCGCCAGCAGCCTACCTACCAATGAGCAGTTCTTC. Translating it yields CASSLPTNEQFF.

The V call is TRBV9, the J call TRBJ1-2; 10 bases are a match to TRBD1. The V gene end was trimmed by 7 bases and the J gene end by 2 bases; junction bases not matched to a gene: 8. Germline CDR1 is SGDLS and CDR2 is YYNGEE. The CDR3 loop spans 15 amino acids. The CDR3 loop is CASGGTDRGNYGYTF. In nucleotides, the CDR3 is TGTGCCAGCGGAGGAACGGACAGGGGGAACTATGGCTACACCTTC.

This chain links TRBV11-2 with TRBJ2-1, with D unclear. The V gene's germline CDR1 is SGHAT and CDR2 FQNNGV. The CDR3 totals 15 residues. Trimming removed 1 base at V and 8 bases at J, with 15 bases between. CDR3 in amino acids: CASSLASVVVDEQFF. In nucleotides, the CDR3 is TGTGCCAGCAGCTTAGCTTCGGTGGTGGTCGATGAGCAGTTCTTC.

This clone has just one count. The chain's CDR3 is CASSTFNEQFF. CDR3 nucleotide sequence: TGCGCCAGCAGTACTTTCAATGAGCAGTTCTTC. The chain recombines TRBV10-2 with TRBJ2-1; D unresolved. V was shortened by 5 bases and J by 6 bases, with 5 bases between the two germline ends. Per the germline V gene, CDR1 is WSHSY and CDR2 is SAAADI. This CDR3 has 11 amino acids.

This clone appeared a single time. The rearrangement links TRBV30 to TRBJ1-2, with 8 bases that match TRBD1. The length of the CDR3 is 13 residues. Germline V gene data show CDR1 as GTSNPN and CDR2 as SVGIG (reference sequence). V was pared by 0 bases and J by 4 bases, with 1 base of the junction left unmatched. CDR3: CAWSVQGGYGYTF. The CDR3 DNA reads TGTGCCTGGAGTGTACAGGGGGGCTATGGCTACACCTTC.

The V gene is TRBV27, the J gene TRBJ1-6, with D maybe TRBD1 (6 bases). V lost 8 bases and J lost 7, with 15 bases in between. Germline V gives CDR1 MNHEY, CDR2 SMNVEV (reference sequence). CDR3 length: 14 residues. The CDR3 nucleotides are TGTGCCAGCCGGACTCGGACAGACAATTCACCCCTCCACTTT. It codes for CASRTRTDNSPLHF.

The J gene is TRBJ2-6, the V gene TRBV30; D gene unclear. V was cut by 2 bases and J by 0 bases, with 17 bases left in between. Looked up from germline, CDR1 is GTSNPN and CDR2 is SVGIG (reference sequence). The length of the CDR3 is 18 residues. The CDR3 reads CAWSPLGFISSGANVLTF. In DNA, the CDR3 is TGTGCCTGGAGTCCCCTCGGGTTTATTAGCTCTGGGGCCAACGTCCTGACTTTC.